The 14 T cell receptor beta chains listed next were all sequenced from one sample in a study of blood T cell repertoires in COVID-19. Libraries were prepared by immunoSEQ multiplex PCR; TCRdb keeps only in-frame clonotypes and omits some of them. Of about 380,000 clones listed, roughly 90% were seen once; the top ten hold 1.2%. Material for sequencing was peripheral blood. These receptors were taken from a man aged 40-49 years with acute or convalescent COVID-19.

This rearrangement joins TRBV30 to TRBJ2-2, with a possible D match to TRBD2 (6 bases). CDR3 size: 15 residues. Germline CDR1 GTSNPN, CDR2 SVGIG (reference sequence). V was trimmed by 4 bases and J by 0 bases, leaving 12 bases between them. The CDR3, as DNA: TGTGCCTGGAATACTGGGACTTCGAACACCGGGGAGCTGTTTTTT. As protein: CAWNTGTSNTGELFF. Full variable domain (missing parts from reference TRBV30 and TRBJ2-2): SQTIHQWPATLVQPVGSPLSLECTVEGTSNPNLYWYRQAAGRGLQLLFYSVGIGQISSEVPQNLSASRPQDRQFILSSKKLLLSDSGFYLCAWNTGTSNTGELFFGEGSRLTVL.

The chain carries TRBV4-2 and TRBJ2-1, with 8 bases identical to TRBD1. V gave up 1 base and J gave up 3 bases; unmatched junction bases: 2. From germline, CDR1 is LGHNA and CDR2 YNFKEQ. This CDR3 contains 15 residues. The CDR3 region is CASSQVTGDYNEQFF. The CDR3 nucleotides are TGTGCCAGCAGCCAAGTGACAGGGGACTACAATGAGCAGTTCTTC.

V is TRBV9 and J is TRBJ2-1, with TRBD1 matching 10 bases. Germline-derived CDR1 and CDR2 are SGDLS and YYNGEE. Losses at the gene ends were 4 bases for V and 5 bases for J; bases not matched to a gene: 9. The CDR3 contains 16 residues. The CDR3 loop reads CASSIEGQGLDNEQFF. The DNA of the CDR3 is TGTGCCAGCAGCATTGAGGGACAGGGGTTAGACAATGAGCAGTTCTTC.

The chain employs TRBV2 and TRBJ2-2; D possibly corresponds to TRBD2 (6 bases). CDR1 and CDR2 from the germline V gene are SNHLY and FYNNEI. The CDR3 length is 16 residues. V was pared by 3 bases and J by 4 bases, with 15 bases between. DNA for the CDR3: TGTGCCAGCAGTGACGGCTCCGGAGGGGTCACCGGGGAGCTGTTTTTT. This gives the protein CASSDGSGGVTGELFF.

This clone was seen a single time. The V gene is TRBV27, the J gene TRBJ1-2; 7 nucleotides match TRBD1. Looked up from germline, CDR1 is MNHEY and CDR2 is SMNVEV (reference sequence). The CDR3 totals 14 residues. The junction had 5 bases not matched to a gene; V was cut back by 5 bases and J by 2 bases. The CDR3 reads CASSVTGANYGYTF. As DNA, the CDR3 is TGTGCCAGCAGTGTCACAGGGGCCAACTATGGCTACACCTTC.

The chain combines TRBV9 with TRBJ1-3; 7 bases align to TRBD1. This CDR3 has 15 residues. CDR1 and CDR2 (germline): SGDLS, YYNGEE. V was pared by 0 bases and J by 3 bases, with 3 bases of the junction left unmatched. DNA for the CDR3: TGTGCCAGCAGCGTAGGACAGGGCGGTGGAAACACCATATATTTT. It yields the protein CASSVGQGGGNTIYF.

On this clone: Within the sample, other DNA sequences also encode this same CDR3. The chain has TRBV10-3 and TRBJ2-2, with 10 bases matching TRBD1. This CDR3 is 14 amino acids long. Germline V gives CDR1 ENHRY, CDR2 SYGVKD. V trimming: 6 bases; J trimming: 5 bases; junction bases outside the gene matches: 3. CDR3 sequence (DNA): TGTGCCATCAGCCCGGGACAGGGGACCGGGGAGCTGTTTTTT. This encodes CAISPGQGTGELFF.

The chain recombines TRBV14 with TRBJ1-2; no definite D call. V shed 4 bases and J shed 0 bases, with 12 bases lying between them. CDR1 is SGHDN and CDR2 is FVKESK in the germline V gene. The CDR3 length is 15 residues. CDR3 residues: CASSLAGLANYGYTF. The CDR3 DNA follows: TGTGCCAGCAGCCTCGCGGGCCTAGCTAACTATGGCTACACCTTC.

This rearrangement joins TRBV27 to TRBJ1-2; TRBD1 is a possible D gene (5 bases). Germline V CDR1 and CDR2: MNHEY, SMNVEV (reference sequence). V shed 5 bases and J shed 7 bases, with 32 bases lying between them. The CDR3 has 19 residues. DNA of the CDR3: TGTGCCAGCAGTCCAACAATTCTACCCGGGACTGGGGTTGGGGGTGGCTACACCTTC. Translated, it gives CASSPTILPGTGVGGGYTF.

This rearrangement joins TRBV7-2 to TRBJ1-2, with 7 bases lining up with TRBD1. Germline trimming cut 0 bases from V and 6 bases from J; bases unmatched to any gene: 4. In germline, CDR1 is SGHTA, CDR2 FQGNSA. The length of the CDR3 is 14 residues. This CDR3 is CASSLAKDRNGYTF. CDR3 bases: TGTGCCAGCAGCTTAGCCAAGGACAGGAATGGCTACACCTTC. The complete variable domain, with remaining parts taken from reference TRBV7-2 and TRBJ1-2, reads GAGVSQSPSNKVTEKGKDVELRCDPISGHTALYWYRQSLGQGLEFLIYFQGNSAPDKSGLPSDRFSAERTGGSVSTLTIQRTQQEDSAVYLCASSLAKDRNGYTFGSGTRLTVV.

The rearrangement joins TRBV19 to TRBJ1-2; 8 bases map to TRBD1. The germline gives CDR1 LNHDA, CDR2 SQIVND (reference sequence). V lost 6 bases to trimming and J lost 5 bases; unmatched junction nucleotides: 2. CDR3 size: 12 residues. CDR3 nucleotides: TGTGCCAGTAGACAGGGGGGTTATGGCTACACCTTC. It specifies CASRQGGYGYTF.

The V and J genes are TRBV10-3 and TRBJ1-2, with TRBD1 identical over 9 bases. V gave up 6 bases and J gave up 4 bases; unmatched junction bases: 15. This CDR3 region has 17 residues. The V gene's germline CDR1 is ENHRY and CDR2 SYGVKD. This chain's CDR3 is CAIRYRGTGLAGYGYTF. The CDR3 DNA sequence: TGTGCCATCAGATACAGAGGGACAGGGCTCGCGGGCTATGGCTACACCTTC.

The chain couples TRBV5-1 to TRBJ2-3; 7 bases are a match to TRBD2. This CDR3 region has 16 residues. After removal of 0 bases from V and 4 bases from J, the junction contained 8 bases not matched to a gene. The V gene's germline CDR1 is SGHRS and CDR2 YFSETQ. The CDR3 sequence is CASSLAMRELPDTQYF. CDR3 nucleotides: TGCGCCAGCAGCTTGGCCATGCGGGAGCTGCCAGATACGCAGTATTTT.

The V gene is TRBV9, the J gene TRBJ1-4, with 8 bases fitting TRBD1. The CDR3 covers 15 residues. Looked up from germline, CDR1 is SGDLS and CDR2 is YYNGEE. Losses at the gene ends were 4 bases for V and 8 bases for J; bases not matched to a gene: 10. CDR3: CASSTQTGENEKLFF. The CDR3 nucleotides are TGTGCCAGCAGCACCCAGACAGGGGAGAACGAAAAACTGTTTTTT. The full variable domain, rest sourced from reference TRBV9 and TRBJ1-4, is DSGVTQTPKHLITATGQRVTLRCSPRSGDLSVYWYQQSLDQGLQFLIQYYNGEERAKGNILERFSAQQFPDLHSELNLSSLELGDSALYFCASSTQTGENEKLFFGSGTQLSVL.